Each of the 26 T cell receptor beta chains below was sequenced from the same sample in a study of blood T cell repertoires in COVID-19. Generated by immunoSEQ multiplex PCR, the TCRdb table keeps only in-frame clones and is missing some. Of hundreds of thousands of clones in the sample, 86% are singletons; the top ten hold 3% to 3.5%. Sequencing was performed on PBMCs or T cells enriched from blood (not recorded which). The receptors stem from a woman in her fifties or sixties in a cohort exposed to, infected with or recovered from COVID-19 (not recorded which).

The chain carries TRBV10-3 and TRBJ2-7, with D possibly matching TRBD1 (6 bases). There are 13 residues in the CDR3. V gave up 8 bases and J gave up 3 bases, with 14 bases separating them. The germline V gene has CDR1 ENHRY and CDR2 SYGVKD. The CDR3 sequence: CAIRDIRGYEQYF. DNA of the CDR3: TGTGCCATCCGGGACATTCGAGGCTACGAGCAGTACTTC.

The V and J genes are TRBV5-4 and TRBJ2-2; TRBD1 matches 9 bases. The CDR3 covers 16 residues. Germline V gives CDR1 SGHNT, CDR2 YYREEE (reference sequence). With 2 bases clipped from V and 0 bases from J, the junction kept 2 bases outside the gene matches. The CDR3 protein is CASSFDRGTNTGELFF. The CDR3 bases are TGTGCCAGCAGCTTTGACAGGGGGACGAACACCGGGGAGCTGTTTTTT.

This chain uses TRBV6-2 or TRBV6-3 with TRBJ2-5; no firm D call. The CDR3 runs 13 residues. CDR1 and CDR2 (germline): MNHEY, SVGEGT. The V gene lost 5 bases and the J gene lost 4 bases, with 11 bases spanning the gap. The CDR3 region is CASSRAALETQYF. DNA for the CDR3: TGTGCCAGCAGTCGCGCGGCTCTAGAGACCCAGTACTTC.

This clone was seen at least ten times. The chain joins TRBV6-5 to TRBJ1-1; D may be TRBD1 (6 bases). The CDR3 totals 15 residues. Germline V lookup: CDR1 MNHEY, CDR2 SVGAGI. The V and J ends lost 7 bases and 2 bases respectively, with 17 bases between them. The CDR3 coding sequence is TGTGCCAGCACCGACCGTCTTGGGGGCAACACTGAAGCTTTCTTT. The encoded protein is CASTDRLGGNTEAFF.

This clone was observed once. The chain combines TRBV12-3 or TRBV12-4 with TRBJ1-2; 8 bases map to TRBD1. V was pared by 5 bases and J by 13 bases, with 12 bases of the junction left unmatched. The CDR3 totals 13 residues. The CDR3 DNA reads TGTGCCAGCAGTAACGGACAGGGCCTAACGTTCACCTTC. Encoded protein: CASSNGQGLTFTF.

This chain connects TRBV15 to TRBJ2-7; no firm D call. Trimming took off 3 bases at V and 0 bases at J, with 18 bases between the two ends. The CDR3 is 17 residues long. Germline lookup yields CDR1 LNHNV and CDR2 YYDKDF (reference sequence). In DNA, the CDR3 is TGTGCCACCAGCAGGAAAAGAATGATCTCAGGCTCCTACGAGCAGTACTTC. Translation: CATSRKRMISGSYEQYF.

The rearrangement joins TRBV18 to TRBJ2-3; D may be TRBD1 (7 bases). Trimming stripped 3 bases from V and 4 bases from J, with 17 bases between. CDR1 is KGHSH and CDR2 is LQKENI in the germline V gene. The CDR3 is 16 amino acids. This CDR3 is CASSPRLAGGSDTQYF. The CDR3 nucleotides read TGTGCCAGCTCACCTCGTTTGGCAGGGGGGTCAGATACGCAGTATTTT.

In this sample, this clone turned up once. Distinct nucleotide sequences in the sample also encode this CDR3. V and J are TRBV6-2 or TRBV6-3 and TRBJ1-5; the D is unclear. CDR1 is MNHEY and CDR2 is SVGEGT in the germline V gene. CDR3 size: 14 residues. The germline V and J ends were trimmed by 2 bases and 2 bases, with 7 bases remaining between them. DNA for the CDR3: TGTGCCAGCAGTTACCCCCGAGGCAATCAGCCCCAGCATTTT. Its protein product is CASSYPRGNQPQHF.

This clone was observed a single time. CDR3 nucleotides: TGTGCCAGCAGTTTATTCCCAGGGGATCGTAGTAGCTACACCTTC. This encodes CASSLFPGDRSSYTF. This chain joins TRBV27 and TRBJ1-2, with D maybe TRBD1 (6 bases). Trimming cost V 1 base and J 9 bases, with 18 bases left between them. The CDR3 runs to 15 residues. Germline CDR1 is MNHEY and CDR2 is SMNVEV (reference sequence).

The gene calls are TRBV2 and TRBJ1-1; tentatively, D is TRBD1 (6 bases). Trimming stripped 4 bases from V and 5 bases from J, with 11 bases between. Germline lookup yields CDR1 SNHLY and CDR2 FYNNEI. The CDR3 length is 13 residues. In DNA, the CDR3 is TGTGCCAGCAGTGTGGACAGAGTGACTGAAGCTTTCTTT. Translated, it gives CASSVDRVTEAFF.

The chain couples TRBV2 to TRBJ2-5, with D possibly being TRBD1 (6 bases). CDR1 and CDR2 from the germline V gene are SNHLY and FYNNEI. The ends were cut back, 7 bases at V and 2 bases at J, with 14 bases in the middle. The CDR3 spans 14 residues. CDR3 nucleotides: TGTGCCAGCAACCCACAGGGTCTTCAAGAGACCCAGTACTTC. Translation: CASNPQGLQETQYF.

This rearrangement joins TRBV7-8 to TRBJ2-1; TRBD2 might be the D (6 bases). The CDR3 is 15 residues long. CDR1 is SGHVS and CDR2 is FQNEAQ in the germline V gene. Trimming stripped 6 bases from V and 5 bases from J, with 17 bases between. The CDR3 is CASRPGGSHDNEQFF. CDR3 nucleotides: TGTGCCAGCAGACCCGGAGGGTCACATGACAATGAGCAGTTCTTC.

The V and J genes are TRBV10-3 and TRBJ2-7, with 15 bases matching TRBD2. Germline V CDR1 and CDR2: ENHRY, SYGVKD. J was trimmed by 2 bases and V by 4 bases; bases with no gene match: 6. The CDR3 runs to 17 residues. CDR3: CAISAGTSGGSPYEQYF. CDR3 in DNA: TGTGCCATCAGTGCTGGGACTAGCGGGGGGTCGCCCTACGAGCAGTACTTC.

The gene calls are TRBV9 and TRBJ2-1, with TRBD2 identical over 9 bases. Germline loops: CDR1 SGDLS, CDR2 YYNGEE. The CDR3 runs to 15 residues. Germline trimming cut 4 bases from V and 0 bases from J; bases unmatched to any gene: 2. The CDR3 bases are TGTGCCAGCAGCCCGGGACTAGCCTCCTACAATGAGCAGTTCTTC. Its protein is CASSPGLASYNEQFF.

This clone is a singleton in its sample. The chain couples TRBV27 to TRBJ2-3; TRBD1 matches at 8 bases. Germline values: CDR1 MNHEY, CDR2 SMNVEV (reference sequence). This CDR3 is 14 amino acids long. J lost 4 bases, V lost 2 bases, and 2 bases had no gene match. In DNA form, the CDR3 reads TGTGCCAGCAGTTTAAACAGGGGGGCAGATACGCAGTATTTT. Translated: CASSLNRGADTQYF.

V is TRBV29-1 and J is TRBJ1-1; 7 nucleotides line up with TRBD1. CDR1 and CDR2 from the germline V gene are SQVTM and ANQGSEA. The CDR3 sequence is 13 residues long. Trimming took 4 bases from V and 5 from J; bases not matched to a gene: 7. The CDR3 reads CSVVEGARTEAFF. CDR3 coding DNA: TGCAGCGTTGTAGAGGGGGCGCGAACTGAAGCTTTCTTT.

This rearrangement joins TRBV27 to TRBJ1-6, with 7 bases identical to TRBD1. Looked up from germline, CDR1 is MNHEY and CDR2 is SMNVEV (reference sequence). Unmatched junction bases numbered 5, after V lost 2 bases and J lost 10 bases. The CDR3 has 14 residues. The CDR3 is CASSLIGGGSPLHF. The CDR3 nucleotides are TGTGCCAGCAGTTTAATAGGGGGCGGCTCACCCCTCCACTTT.

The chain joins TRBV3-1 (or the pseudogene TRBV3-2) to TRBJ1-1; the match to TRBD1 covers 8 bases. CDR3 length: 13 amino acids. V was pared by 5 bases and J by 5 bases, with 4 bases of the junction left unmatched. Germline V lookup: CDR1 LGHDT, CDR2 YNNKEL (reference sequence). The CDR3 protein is CASSARQGTEAFF. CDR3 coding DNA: TGTGCCAGCAGCGCACGACAGGGGACTGAAGCTTTCTTT.

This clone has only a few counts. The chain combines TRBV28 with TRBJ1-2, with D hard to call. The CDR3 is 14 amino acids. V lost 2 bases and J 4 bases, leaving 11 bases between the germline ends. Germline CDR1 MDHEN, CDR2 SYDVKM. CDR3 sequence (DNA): TGTGCCAGCAGTTTAGACCCGAGGAGCTATGGCTACACCTTC. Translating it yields CASSLDPRSYGYTF.

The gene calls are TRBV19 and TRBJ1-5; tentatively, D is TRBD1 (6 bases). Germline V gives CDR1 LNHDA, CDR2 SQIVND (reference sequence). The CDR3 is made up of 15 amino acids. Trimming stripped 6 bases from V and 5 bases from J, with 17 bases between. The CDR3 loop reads CASRVQGSAYQPQHF. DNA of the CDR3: TGTGCCAGTAGGGTCCAGGGGTCGGCCTATCAGCCCCAGCATTTT.

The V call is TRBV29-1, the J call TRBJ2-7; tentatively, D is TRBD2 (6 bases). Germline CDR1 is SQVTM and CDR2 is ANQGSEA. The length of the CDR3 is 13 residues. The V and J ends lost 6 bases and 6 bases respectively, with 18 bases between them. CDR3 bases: TGCAGCGTAGGGACTGGAGGACCGGGCGAGCAGTACTTC. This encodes CSVGTGGPGEQYF.

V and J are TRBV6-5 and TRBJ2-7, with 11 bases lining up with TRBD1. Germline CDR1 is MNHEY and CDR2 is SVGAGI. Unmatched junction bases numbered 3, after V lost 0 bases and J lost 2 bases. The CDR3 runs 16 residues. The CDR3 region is CASSYSSDRGPYEQYF. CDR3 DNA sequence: TGTGCCAGCAGTTACTCTTCGGACAGGGGGCCCTACGAGCAGTACTTC.

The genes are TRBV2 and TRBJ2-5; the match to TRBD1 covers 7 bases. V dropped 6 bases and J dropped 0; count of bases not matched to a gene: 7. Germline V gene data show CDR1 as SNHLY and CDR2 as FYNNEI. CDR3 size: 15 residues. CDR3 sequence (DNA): TGTGCCAGCAGGCTGACAGGGACATACCAAGAGACCCAGTACTTC. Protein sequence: CASRLTGTYQETQYF.

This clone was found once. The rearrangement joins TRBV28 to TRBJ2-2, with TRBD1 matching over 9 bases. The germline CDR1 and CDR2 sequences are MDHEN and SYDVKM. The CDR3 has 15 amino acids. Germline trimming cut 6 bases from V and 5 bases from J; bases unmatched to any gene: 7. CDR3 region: CASSTGGASTGELFF. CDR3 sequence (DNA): TGTGCCAGCAGCACAGGGGGCGCGAGTACCGGGGAGCTGTTTTTT.

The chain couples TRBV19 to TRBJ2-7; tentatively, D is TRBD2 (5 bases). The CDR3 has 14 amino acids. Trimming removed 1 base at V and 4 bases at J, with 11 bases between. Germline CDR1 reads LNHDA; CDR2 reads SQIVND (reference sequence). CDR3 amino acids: CASSIASRIYEQYF. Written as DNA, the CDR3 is TGTGCCAGTAGTATAGCTAGCAGGATTTACGAGCAGTACTTC.

CDR3 loop: CASSQMGGIYEQYF. As DNA, the CDR3 is TGTGCCAGCAGCCAAATGGGGGGGATCTACGAGCAGTACTTC. The chain has TRBV3-1 (or the pseudogene TRBV3-2) and TRBJ2-7, with 7 bases identical to TRBD2. CDR3 length equals 14 residues. With 2 bases clipped from V and 3 bases from J, the junction kept 4 bases outside the gene matches. Germline CDR1 reads LGHDT; CDR2 reads YNNKEL (reference sequence).